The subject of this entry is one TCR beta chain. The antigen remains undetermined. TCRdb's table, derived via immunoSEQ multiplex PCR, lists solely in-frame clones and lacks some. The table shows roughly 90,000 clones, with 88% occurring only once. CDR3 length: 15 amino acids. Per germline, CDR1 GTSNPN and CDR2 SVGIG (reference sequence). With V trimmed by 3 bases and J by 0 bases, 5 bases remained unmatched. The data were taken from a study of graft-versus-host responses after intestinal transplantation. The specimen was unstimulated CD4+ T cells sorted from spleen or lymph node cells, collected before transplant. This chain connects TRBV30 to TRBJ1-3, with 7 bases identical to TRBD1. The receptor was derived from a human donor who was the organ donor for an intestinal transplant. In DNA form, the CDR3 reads TGTGCCTGGAGAGACAGGGTTCGCTCTGGAAACACCATATATTTT. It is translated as CAWRDRVRSGNTIYF.